Detailed here is one T cell receptor beta chain. Its antigen is not known. CDR3 length: 15 amino acids. The V gene's germline CDR1 is KGHSH and CDR2 LQKENI. J lost 5 bases, V lost 0 bases, and 5 bases had no gene match. These data are taken from a study of response to subunit inactivated influenza vaccine. TCRdb reanalysed the RT-PCR reads using MiXCR and keeps one entry per CDR3 protein. The sample contains 750,000 to 850,000 distinct CDR3 sequences, about 18% of which appear only once. Broader study findings: There was a suggestion from the authors that each seasonal influenza vaccination recruits few new T cells.

Sequences were derived from PBMCs from blood, sampled 5 days after vaccination. This TCR derives from a man aged 50 to 59 who received an inactivated influenza vaccine. The chain joins TRBV18 to TRBJ2-5; 8 bases align to TRBD2. CDR3 DNA sequence: TGTGCCAGCTCACCACCGGGACTAGGGGAGGAGACCCAGTACTTC. Amino acids: CASSPPGLGEETQYF.